This T cell receptor (beta chain) emerged from a study of vaccination effects on CD4 cells after COVID-19. Overall study results and limits: Clones arising from infection and from vaccination showed marked clonal contraction late after vaccination. Few convalescent patients and no early post-infection timepoints were included in the study.

The ends were cut back, 3 bases at V and 2 bases at J, with 8 bases in the middle. Germline lookup yields CDR1 SGHRS and CDR2 YFSETQ. CDR3 size: 14 residues. Peptide-pool stimulation followed by sequencing identified expanded antigen-specific CD4+ clonotypes in the ViraFEST assay. Cultured cells yielded isolated CD4+ T cells after nine to ten days. None of these healthy vaccinees had been infected with SARS-CoV-2 before vaccination. Cultures used roughly 2 million PBMC per well, about 10 IU/ml IL-2 and about 10 ug/ml peptides. Clones were sequenced by immunoSEQ multiplex PCR, and TCRdb holds only the in-frame ones, with some missing. The table has some 65,000 clones, roughly four fifths seen once. This clone came up once. Its specificity is not known.

The sequence was obtained from a human donor who received a COVID-19 vaccine. The starting material was CD4+ T cells from PBMCs cultured with HCoV-NL63 spike peptides, obtained before COVID-19 vaccination. The chain has TRBV5-1 and TRBJ1-4, with a weak D call TRBD1 (6 bases). CDR3 nucleotides: TGCGCCAGCAGCTCGACAGGTACTAATGAAAAACTGTTTTTT. This translates into CASSSTGTNEKLFF.